These 3 T cell receptor beta chains were sequenced from one sample in a study of blood T cell repertoires in COVID-19 (dated by TCRdb to the early 2020s). Libraries came from the immunoSEQ multiplex PCR assay. The immuneACCESS repertoire file appears here via TCRdb, limited to in-frame rearrangements. These files lack a portion of the clones; in checked studies, under half of the deficit traces to unresolved V genes, and the cause of the others is not known. Counted in this sample were 90,000 to 120,000 clones; approximately 80% of them appeared once. The ten largest clones capture approximately 22% of the sample. The sequencing sample was made of peripheral blood. Every receptor here comes from a man in his 70s with active or convalescent COVID-19.

The V call is TRBV28, the J call TRBJ2-4; TRBD2 aligns across 12 bases. This CDR3 spans 16 amino acids. Trimming cost V 6 bases and J 0 bases; bases outside gene matches: 3. The germline V gene encodes CDR1 MDHEN and CDR2 SYDVKM. As DNA, the CDR3 is TGTGCCAGCAGGCTAGCGGGAGGGATAGCCAAAAACATTCAGTACTTC. Protein sequence: CASRLAGGIAKNIQYF.

The chain joins TRBV28 to TRBJ1-5; no firm D call. Germline V gene data show CDR1 as MDHEN and CDR2 as SYDVKM. The CDR3 runs to 14 residues. With 5 bases removed from V and 3 bases from J, the gap between germline ends came to 11 bases. The CDR3 sequence is CASSPLGVNQPQHF. Here the CDR3 DNA reads TGTGCCAGCAGTCCTCTCGGGGTCAATCAGCCCCAGCATTTT.

The rearrangement joins TRBV3-1 (or the pseudogene TRBV3-2) to TRBJ1-2; no definite D call. The CDR3 length is 12 residues. Trimming pared 4 bases from V and 8 bases from J, leaving 11 bases between. Germline V gene lookup returns CDR1 LGHDT and CDR2 YNNKEL (reference sequence). DNA for the CDR3: TGTGCCAGCAGCCGCGACTCTGCCGGCTACACCTTC. Translating it yields CASSRDSAGYTF.